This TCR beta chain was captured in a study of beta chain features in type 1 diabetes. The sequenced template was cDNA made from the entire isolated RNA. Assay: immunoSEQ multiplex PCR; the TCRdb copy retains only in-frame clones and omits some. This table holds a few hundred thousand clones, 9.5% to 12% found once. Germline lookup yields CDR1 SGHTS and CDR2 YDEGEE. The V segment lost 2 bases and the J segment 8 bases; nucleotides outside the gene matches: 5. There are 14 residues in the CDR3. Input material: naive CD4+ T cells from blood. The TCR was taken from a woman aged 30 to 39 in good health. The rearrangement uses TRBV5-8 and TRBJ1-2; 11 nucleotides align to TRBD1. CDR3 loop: CASSLGQGAWGYTF. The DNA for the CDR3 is TGTGCCAGCAGCTTAGGACAGGGGGCATGGGGCTACACCTTC.